These 18 T cell receptor beta chains were all obtained from the same sample, sequenced in a study of shared clonotypes between healthy human individuals. Sequencing was performed with immunoSEQ multiplex PCR; in TCRdb, only in-frame clones are kept and a portion is missing. In the table there are about 660,000 clones, around two thirds of which are singletons. The sample was memory CD4+ T cells sorted from blood. Subset reported: CD45RA-negative fraction. The receptors were gathered from a woman in her twenties or thirties in good health.

The V and J genes are TRBV6-1 and TRBJ1-2, with 10 nucleotides matching TRBD1. CDR1 and CDR2 (germline): MNHNS, SASEGT. The junction had 11 bases not matched to a gene; V was cut back by 4 bases and J by 9 bases. This CDR3 is built from 15 residues. The CDR3 is CASSAKGTGVRSYTF. DNA of the CDR3: TGTGCCAGCAGTGCAAAGGGGACAGGGGTCCGCAGCTACACCTTC.

This clone was counted only a few times. V is TRBV5-4 and J is TRBJ2-2; a weak D match, TRBD2 (5 bases). Germline V gives CDR1 SGHNT, CDR2 YYREEE (reference sequence). Trimming cost V 1 base and J 3 bases, with 7 bases left between them. The CDR3 is 14 amino acids. The CDR3 sequence: CASSLRGHTGELFF. CDR3 DNA: TGTGCCAGCAGCTTGCGAGGGCACACCGGGGAGCTGTTTTTT.

This chain joins TRBV9 and TRBJ2-7; D is unclear. The germline CDR1 and CDR2 sequences are SGDLS and YYNGEE. The CDR3 extends over 12 amino acids. Trimming shortened V by 4 bases and J by 7 bases, and 12 bases separated the two germline ends. CDR3 DNA sequence: TGTGCCAGCAGCCAAGATGGATTTGAGCAGTACTTC. Translating gives CASSQDGFEQYF.

The V and J genes are TRBV19 and TRBJ2-1, with TRBD1 matching 7 bases. Losses at the gene ends were 5 bases for V and 6 bases for J; bases not matched to a gene: 4. The CDR3 consists of 13 residues. CDR1 LNHDA and CDR2 SQIVND come from the germline V gene (reference sequence). The CDR3 DNA is TGTGCCAGTAGTGTCAACAGGGGCAATGAGCAGTTCTTC. Protein: CASSVNRGNEQFF.

This clone was detected only once. The chain employs TRBV25-1 and TRBJ2-1; 7 nucleotides agree with TRBD1. Germline assignment: CDR1 MGHDK and CDR2 SYGVNS. The trim removed 2 bases at V and 7 bases at J, leaving 2 bases unmatched. The length of the CDR3 is 13 residues. CDR3 nucleotide sequence: TGTGCCAGCAGTGAACCACAGGGGAATGAGCAGTTCTTC. Residues: CASSEPQGNEQFF.

The chain uses TRBV19 and TRBJ2-6; D unresolved. Germline V lookup: CDR1 LNHDA, CDR2 SQIVND (reference sequence). V lost 10 bases, J lost 0 bases, and 13 bases lay in between. This CDR3 comprises 15 residues. CDR3 bases: TGTGCCACCTCCCACGACGGCTCTGGGGCCAACGTCCTGACTTTC. It codes for CATSHDGSGANVLTF.

The chain is built from TRBV6-6 and TRBJ1-2; D gene unclear. This CDR3 has 15 residues. The germline V and J ends were trimmed by 2 bases and 6 bases, with 16 bases remaining between them. Germline CDR1 MNHNY, CDR2 SVGAGI (reference sequence). The CDR3 reads CASSYDNYPADGYTF. CDR3 nucleotides: TGTGCCAGCAGTTACGACAACTACCCTGCCGATGGCTACACCTTC.

The V gene is TRBV5-4, the J gene TRBJ1-2; maybe TRBD1 (6 bases). The CDR3 loop spans 16 amino acids. Deletions cut 2 bases from V and 1 base from J, with 15 bases between. CDR1 and CDR2 (germline): SGHNT, YYREEE (reference sequence). The CDR3 DNA reads as TGTGCCAGCAGCTTACCCAAACAGGGAGGTAACTATGGCTACACCTTC. Translation gives CASSLPKQGGNYGYTF.

To note about this clone: This may stem from a read error, because a much larger clone lies one nucleotide away. V and J are TRBV5-5 and TRBJ2-2; D call uncertain. Germline-derived CDR1 and CDR2 are SGHKS and YYEKEE (reference sequence). The CDR3 has 13 amino acids. With 0 bases removed from V and 2 bases from J, the gap between germline ends came to 2 bases. The CDR3 DNA reads TGTGCCAGCAGCTTGGTTAACACCGGGGAGCTGTTTTTT. Its protein product is CASSLVNTGELFF. The variable domain in full, with the rest retrieved from reference TRBV5-5 and TRBJ2-2, is DAGVTQSPTHLIKTRGQQVTLRCSPISGHKSVSWYQQVLGQGPQFIFQYYEKEERGRGNFPDRFSARQFPNYSSELNVNALLLGDSALYLCASSLVNTGELFFGEGSRLTVL.

This clone was seen a few times. V and J are TRBV7-2 and TRBJ2-1, with a possible D match to TRBD2 (5 bases). The V gene's germline CDR1 is SGHTA and CDR2 FQGNSA. This CDR3 spans 14 amino acids. The V end was cut by 4 bases, the J end by 10 bases, with 17 bases between. CDR3 in DNA: TGTGCCAGCAGCTCGTGGACTGTCGTGGGAGAGCAGTTCTTC. Amino acid sequence: CASSSWTVVGEQFF.

This clone was observed once. This chain uses TRBV28 with TRBJ1-2; no definite D call. Germline V gives CDR1 MDHEN, CDR2 SYDVKM. V lost 3 bases and J lost 8, with 10 bases in between. This CDR3 spans 12 amino acids. The chain's CDR3 is CASSLEIGGYTF. In DNA form, the CDR3 reads TGTGCCAGCAGTTTGGAGATTGGCGGCTACACCTTC.

The gene calls are TRBV5-6 and TRBJ2-1, with TRBD1 as a possible D gene (6 bases). Germline CDR1 and CDR2: SGHDT and YYEEEE. CDR3 size: 13 residues. Trimming took 0 bases from V and 6 from J, leaving 7 bases between them. In nucleotides, the CDR3 is TGTGCCAGCAGCTTGGTAGGGGGCAATGAGCAGTTCTTC. It encodes CASSLVGGNEQFF.

This clone was recorded once. This chain connects TRBV29-1 to TRBJ2-7; the D gene is possibly TRBD1 (6 bases). The germline V gene encodes CDR1 SQVTM and CDR2 ANQGSEA. V gave up 5 bases and J gave up 4 bases, with 15 bases separating them. This CDR3 has 13 amino acids. CDR3: CSVSAGAGYEQYF. DNA for the CDR3: TGCAGCGTTTCGGCAGGGGCGGGTTACGAGCAGTACTTC.

J is TRBJ2-5 and V is TRBV7-3, with TRBD2 identical over 7 bases. The CDR3 loop spans 14 amino acids. Losses at the gene ends were 3 bases for V and 5 bases for J; bases not matched to a gene: 6. Looked up from germline, CDR1 is SGHTA and CDR2 is FQGTGA. CDR3 loop: CASSFLADSETQYF. CDR3 coding DNA: TGTGCCAGCAGCTTCCTAGCGGACTCGGAGACCCAGTACTTC.

DNA for the CDR3: TGTGCCAGCAGCTTAAGGCGGGAGGGCAACAATGAGCAGTTCTTC. This gives the protein CASSLRREGNNEQFF. The genes are TRBV7-2 and TRBJ2-1; 9 bases line up with TRBD2. CDR3 size: 15 residues. V lost 2 bases, J lost 5 bases, and 4 bases stayed unmatched. Germline V lookup: CDR1 SGHTA, CDR2 FQGNSA.

The J gene is TRBJ1-3, the V gene TRBV2; the D is unclear. The V gene's germline CDR1 is SNHLY and CDR2 FYNNEI. This CDR3 comprises 11 residues. The V end lost 8 bases, the J end lost 0 bases, and 2 bases lay between the germline ends. The CDR3 DNA reads TGTGCCAGCGGCTCTGGAAACACCATATATTTT. It yields the protein CASGSGNTIYF. The variable domain in full, completed from reference TRBV2 and TRBJ1-3, reads EPEVTQTPSHQVTQMGQEVILRCVPISNHLYFYWYRQILGQKVEFLVSFYNNEISEKSEIFDDQFSVERPDGSNFTLKIRSTKLEDSAMYFCASGSGNTIYFGEGSWLTVV.

This clone was seen only a few times. This chain joins TRBV28 and TRBJ2-7; D is perhaps TRBD1 or TRBD2 (6 bases each). CDR3 length equals 13 residues. CDR1 and CDR2 from the germline V gene are MDHEN and SYDVKM. Trimming cost V 5 bases and J 12 bases, with 20 bases left between them. This CDR3 reads CASSASGASLSYF. CDR3 DNA sequence: TGTGCCAGCAGTGCATCGGGGGCATCCCTTTCGTACTTC.

The V gene is TRBV4-1, the J gene TRBJ2-1; D may be TRBD2 (5 bases). CDR3 size: 17 residues. The germline V and J ends were trimmed by 4 bases and 4 bases, with 20 bases remaining between them. Germline CDR1 MGHRA, CDR2 YSYEKL. The CDR3: CASSRGRAAQLYNEQFF. The CDR3 bases are TGCGCCAGCAGCCGCGGGCGCGCTGCCCAACTATACAATGAGCAGTTCTTC.